The rows below give T cell receptor beta chains drawn from one sample of a study of CD8 T cells in Susac syndrome. TCRdb reanalysed the immunoSEQ multiplex PCR reads using MiXCR and keeps one entry per CDR3 protein. This sample yields over 95,000 distinct CDR3 sequences, of which 92% are seen a single time; approximately 0.12% belongs to the top ten. The sequencing sample was made of CD8+ T cells from PBMCs. The receptors shown here come from a human donor in good health. Both conserved end residues are part of each CDR3. A D gene is named only where the DNA matches it firmly. Size tells how often a clone was seen (once, few, many) or the class of an expanded clone, and some rows leave it out.

CDR3 DNA: TGTGCCAGCACCTCGGCTCTTCCCAGGAACACCGGGGAGCTGTTTTTT; CDR3 protein: CASTSALPRNTGELFF; V gene: TRBV6-2/TRBV6-3; clone size: once; J gene: TRBJ2-2; D gene: -
CDR3 DNA: TGTGCCAGCAGTGAACTAGCGGAGTTATCCGAGCAGTACTTC; CDR3 protein: CASSELAELSEQYF; V gene: TRBV6-5; clone size: once; J gene: TRBJ2-7; D gene: TRBD2
CDR3 DNA: TGTGCCAGCAGCCAACAGGGGACAGGGGCGGAGACCCAGTACTTC; CDR3 protein: CASSQQGTGAETQYF; V gene: TRBV7-3; clone size: -; J gene: TRBJ2-5; D gene: TRBD1
CDR3 DNA: TGTGCCAGCCTTACGTCAGGGGCGGCTGGGGCCAACGTCCTGACTTTC; CDR3 protein: CASLTSGAAGANVLTF; V gene: TRBV6-2/TRBV6-3; clone size: -; J gene: TRBJ2-6; D gene: -
CDR3 DNA: TGTGCCAGCAGTTTAAAGTTTGACCCGACTGAAGCTTTCTTT; CDR3 protein: CASSLKFDPTEAFF; V gene: TRBV28; clone size: -; J gene: TRBJ1-1; D gene: -
CDR3 DNA: TGTGCCAGCAGCTCGAGTGCAGGACACTCTGGAAACACCATATATTTT; CDR3 protein: CASSSSAGHSGNTIYF; V gene: TRBV7-2; clone size: -; J gene: TRBJ1-3; D gene: -
CDR3 DNA: TGTGCCAGCAGTTTCGGGGATGAGCAGTTCTTC; CDR3 protein: CASSFGDEQFF; V gene: TRBV12-3/TRBV12-4; clone size: -; J gene: TRBJ2-1; D gene: -
CDR3 DNA: TGCGCCAGCAGCTTGGTGGCGGGACAGGCCTACGAGCAGTACTTC; CDR3 protein: CASSLVAGQAYEQYF; V gene: TRBV5-1; clone size: -; J gene: TRBJ2-7; D gene: TRBD1
CDR3 DNA: TGCAGTGCTAGAGATCAACAGGGGAGCAATCAGCCCCAGCATTTT; CDR3 protein: CSARDQQGSNQPQHF; V gene: TRBV20-1; clone size: -; J gene: TRBJ1-5; D gene: TRBD1
CDR3 DNA: TGTGCCAGCAGTGAAGCCCTGGTCCAAGAGACCCAGTACTTC; CDR3 protein: CASSEALVQETQYF; V gene: TRBV25-1; clone size: -; J gene: TRBJ2-5; D gene: -
CDR3 DNA: TGTGCCAGTTCCAAAGACCCGGGCCTCGGGGAGCTGTTTTTT; CDR3 protein: CASSKDPGLGELFF; V gene: TRBV25-1; clone size: once; J gene: TRBJ2-2; D gene: -
CDR3 DNA: TGTGCCAGCAGATTGGAGGGGGAGTGGACTGAAGCTTTCTTT; CDR3 protein: CASRLEGEWTEAFF; V gene: TRBV6-2/TRBV6-3; clone size: few; J gene: TRBJ1-1; D gene: -
CDR3 DNA: TGTGCCAGCAGCTCCGACAGGTCTGAAGCTTTCTTT; CDR3 protein: CASSSDRSEAFF; V gene: TRBV7-9; clone size: -; J gene: TRBJ1-1; D gene: -
CDR3 DNA: TGCAGTGCCCCAACCCAGGGATCTACCACAGATACGCAGTATTTT; CDR3 protein: CSAPTQGSTTDTQYF; V gene: TRBV20-1; clone size: -; J gene: TRBJ2-3; D gene: -
CDR3 DNA: TGTGCCAGCAGCTTAGAGGTAGGTAGCCCTCGCTTC; CDR3 protein: CASSLEVGSPRF; V gene: TRBV7-2; clone size: once; J gene: TRBJ2-1; D gene: -
CDR3 DNA: TGTGCCAGCAGCTTATCGACAGGGGGTCGGGAGTTCTTC; CDR3 protein: CASSLSTGGREFF; V gene: TRBV7-3; clone size: once; J gene: TRBJ2-1; D gene: TRBD1
CDR3 DNA: TGTGCCAGCAACCAAAACCTCGACTCCCAAGAGACCCAGTACTTC; CDR3 protein: CASNQNLDSQETQYF; V gene: TRBV11-2; clone size: -; J gene: TRBJ2-5; D gene: -
CDR3 DNA: TGTGCCAGTAACCCAAGGTCCGTCTCTGGAAACACCATATATTTT; CDR3 protein: CASNPRSVSGNTIYF; V gene: TRBV19; clone size: -; J gene: TRBJ1-3; D gene: -
CDR3 DNA: TGTGCCAGCAGCCCGTGGACTAGCGGGGACCAGTACTTC; CDR3 protein: CASSPWTSGDQYF; V gene: TRBV7-2; clone size: -; J gene: TRBJ2-5; D gene: TRBD2
CDR3 DNA: TGTGCCACCAGCAGAGGCGGCCAGGCCCATACCCTCGTTTTT; CDR3 protein: CATSRGGQAHTLVF; V gene: TRBV15; clone size: once; J gene: TRBJ1-4; D gene: -
CDR3 DNA: TGTGCCACCAGCAGAGATTCAGGGGGAAGCCAGCCCCAGCATTTT; CDR3 protein: CATSRDSGGSQPQHF; V gene: TRBV15; clone size: -; J gene: TRBJ1-5; D gene: TRBD1
CDR3 DNA: TGTGCCAGCAGCCCCGCTATAGGGGGGAGAGGTGGAAACACCATATATTTT; CDR3 protein: CASSPAIGGRGGNTIYF; V gene: TRBV5-4; clone size: -; J gene: TRBJ1-3; D gene: -
CDR3 DNA: TGCAGTGCTAGGGAGGACAGGTCGAACACTGAAGCTTTCTTT; CDR3 protein: CSAREDRSNTEAFF; V gene: TRBV20-1; clone size: -; J gene: TRBJ1-1; D gene: TRBD1
CDR3 DNA: TGTGCCAGCCGAGGGGTTAGCAATCAGCCCCAGCATTTT; CDR3 protein: CASRGVSNQPQHF; V gene: TRBV6-6; clone size: -; J gene: TRBJ1-5; D gene: -
CDR3 DNA: TGTGCCAGCCCCCCGCGAGGGGGGGAGCAGTTCTTC; CDR3 protein: CASPPRGGEQFF; V gene: TRBV2; clone size: -; J gene: TRBJ2-1; D gene: -
CDR3 DNA: TGTGCCAGCAGGGCTGGTGCCTACGAGCAGTACTTC; CDR3 protein: CASRAGAYEQYF; V gene: TRBV6-5; clone size: -; J gene: TRBJ2-7; D gene: -
CDR3 DNA: TGCGCCAGCAGCTTTAACAGGGGGCAGTTAAATATTGAAGCTTTCTTT; CDR3 protein: CASSFNRGQLNIEAFF; V gene: TRBV5-1; clone size: -; J gene: TRBJ1-1; D gene: TRBD1
CDR3 DNA: TGTGCCAGTAGTCCCCGGGGAGAGACCCAGTACTTC; CDR3 protein: CASSPRGETQYF; V gene: TRBV19; clone size: -; J gene: TRBJ2-5; D gene: -
CDR3 DNA: TGTGCCAGCAGCCCCGCGGGCGTTAACTATGGCTACACCTTC; CDR3 protein: CASSPAGVNYGYTF; V gene: TRBV7-6; clone size: -; J gene: TRBJ1-2; D gene: -
CDR3 DNA: TGCAGCGTTGCCAGTATGGCGGGGACTAGCACAGATACGCAGTATTTT; CDR3 protein: CSVASMAGTSTDTQYF; V gene: TRBV29-1; clone size: -; J gene: TRBJ2-3; D gene: -
CDR3 DNA: TGTGCCAGTAGTATGCGGCAGATTGGAAACACCATATATTTT; CDR3 protein: CASSMRQIGNTIYF; V gene: TRBV19; clone size: -; J gene: TRBJ1-3; D gene: -
CDR3 DNA: TGTGCCAGCACCGGCGAGTCCAGGTACCCATACGAGCAGTACTTC; CDR3 protein: CASTGESRYPYEQYF; V gene: TRBV6-2/TRBV6-3; clone size: -; J gene: TRBJ2-7; D gene: -
CDR3 DNA: TGCAGTGCTCAACCGGGACAGGCCTTCCAAGAGACCCAGTACTTC; CDR3 protein: CSAQPGQAFQETQYF; V gene: TRBV20-1; clone size: -; J gene: TRBJ2-5; D gene: TRBD1
CDR3 DNA: TGTGCCAGCAGCGAAGGGAACCCTCCTCAGTACTTC; CDR3 protein: CASSEGNPPQYF; V gene: TRBV14; clone size: -; J gene: TRBJ2-5; D gene: -
CDR3 DNA: TGTGCCAGCAGCCAAGTCGGGGGGGCTAGCGCGGTCACCGGGGAGCTGTTTTTT; CDR3 protein: CASSQVGGASAVTGELFF; V gene: TRBV4-2; clone size: -; J gene: TRBJ2-2; D gene: TRBD2
CDR3 DNA: TGTGCCAGCAGCCAAGACCCCACGCGGCTCGCAGGGGGCAGGGTGGAGACCCAGTACTTC; CDR3 protein: CASSQDPTRLAGGRVETQYF; V gene: TRBV4-2; clone size: -; J gene: TRBJ2-5; D gene: TRBD1
CDR3 DNA: TGTGCCAGCGTCTTCCAAGGAGCTGAAGCTTTCTTT; CDR3 protein: CASVFQGAEAFF; V gene: TRBV7-9; clone size: -; J gene: TRBJ1-1; D gene: -
CDR3 DNA: TGTGCCAGCAGTGATGGGTATGGCTACACCTTC; CDR3 protein: CASSDGYGYTF; V gene: TRBV2; clone size: -; J gene: TRBJ1-2; D gene: -
CDR3 DNA: TGTGCCAGCAGCGTAGTGGCAGAGACCCAGTACTTC; CDR3 protein: CASSVVAETQYF; V gene: TRBV9; clone size: -; J gene: TRBJ2-5; D gene: -
CDR3 DNA: TGTGCCAGCAGCCACGACAGGGGCTATGGCTACACCTTC; CDR3 protein: CASSHDRGYGYTF; V gene: TRBV3-1; clone size: once; J gene: TRBJ1-2; D gene: TRBD1
CDR3 DNA: TGTGCCAGCAGCCGACTAGCTGCCGGGGAGCTGTTTTTT; CDR3 protein: CASSRLAAGELFF; V gene: TRBV14; clone size: -; J gene: TRBJ2-2; D gene: TRBD2
CDR3 DNA: TGTGCCAGCAGCTTGGTTGCGGTAGCTGAAGCTTTCTTT; CDR3 protein: CASSLVAVAEAFF; V gene: TRBV5-6; clone size: -; J gene: TRBJ1-1; D gene: -
CDR3 DNA: TGCGCCAGCAGCGTAGCGGGAGACAATGAGCAGTTCTTC; CDR3 protein: CASSVAGDNEQFF; V gene: TRBV5-1; clone size: -; J gene: TRBJ2-1; D gene: TRBD2
CDR3 DNA: TGCAGTGCTAGAGATTGGACAGAGAACACTGAAGCTTTCTTT; CDR3 protein: CSARDWTENTEAFF; V gene: TRBV20-1; clone size: -; J gene: TRBJ1-1; D gene: -
CDR3 DNA: TGCAGCGTTGAAGGGGGGGGCAACCAGTACTTC; CDR3 protein: CSVEGGGNQYF; V gene: TRBV29-1; clone size: -; J gene: TRBJ2-7; D gene: -
CDR3 DNA: TGTGCCAGCAGCCCTACAGGGAGAGCGGGGGGGCCTCAAGATACGCAGTATTTT; CDR3 protein: CASSPTGRAGGPQDTQYF; V gene: TRBV7-3; clone size: -; J gene: TRBJ2-3; D gene: TRBD2
CDR3 DNA: TGCAGTGCTAGAGACCCGGGACAGGGAAGCACTGAAGCTTTCTTT; CDR3 protein: CSARDPGQGSTEAFF; V gene: TRBV20-1; clone size: -; J gene: TRBJ1-1; D gene: TRBD1
CDR3 DNA: TGCGCCAGCGGGGGGAGGGGTGCCACTGAAGCTTTCTTT; CDR3 protein: CASGGRGATEAFF; V gene: TRBV4-3; clone size: -; J gene: TRBJ1-1; D gene: -
CDR3 DNA: TGTGCCATCAGTGAGCTGGGACGGTCTTCCTACAATGAGCAGTTCTTC; CDR3 protein: CAISELGRSSYNEQFF; V gene: TRBV10-3; clone size: -; J gene: TRBJ2-1; D gene: -